This TCR beta chain stems from a study of blood T cell repertoires in COVID-19 (dated by TCRdb to about 2020). A note on the overall study: Samples from collaborators originated in the United States, Italy and Spain and spanned both the acute and convalescent phases of COVID-19. The material from the prospective study consisted of cDNA or gDNA derived from T cells, B-cell-depleted T cells, or PBMCs. Deeply sampled blood TCRbeta repertoires from subjects exposed to, actively infected with, or recovered from COVID-19 were included in the dataset. The repertoires were released in a freely available public database meant as a resource for research on the immune response to SARS-CoV-2. Samples came from the ongoing ImmuneRACE study (first 160 participants) plus 1,254 subjects from 6 global collaborators. The sample metadata nearly always contained a de-identified subject ID, COVID-19 status, age in years and sex. Where available, HLA class I and class II types were taken from metadata supplied by the sample provider and were not determined by assay-based typing.

For CDR1 and CDR2, the germline V gene (reference sequence) lists GTSNPN and SVGIG. The CDR3 holds 14 amino acids from the cysteine to the phenylalanine. Of all the DNA, just the CDR3 is kept, 42 bases in frame from base 1. V is reduced by 1 base and J by 6 bases, leaving a spacing of 15 bases between them. One collaborating source in Seattle enrolled patients while the patients were actively infected and followed the patients over time throughout the course of disease. The collaborating institutions used their own protocols to collect whole blood in K2EDTA tubes. Collaborator samples were shipped for TCRbeta analysis as frozen whole blood, isolated PBMCs, or DNA extracted from either sample type. The immunoSEQ Assay, a bias-controlled multiplex PCR, was used to amplify TCRbeta CDR3 regions from genomic DNA. In the original analysis: The number of nucleated cells in each sample was estimated by amplification of reference gene primers within the assay. To quantify the absolute abundance of each unique TCRbeta CDR3 rearrangement, sequence reads were collapsed and filtered. For each sample, productive Simpson clonality was calculated as the square root of Simpson's diversity index over productive rearrangements. TCRdb retrieved this table from immuneACCESS and kept in-frame rearrangements only. Not all clones are present; in checked studies, unresolved V genes account for under half, and no reason is known for the remainder. V and J calls and clone size come straight from that table; D and trimming were deduced from the DNA. Across this sample there are tens of thousands of clones, with about 87% seen only once. Together, the top ten hold about 3.6% of the sample.

To note about this clone: It lacks a known antigen. No clone much larger than this one lies a single base away; base qualities are absent.

What the study reported, not specific to this receptor: How much clinical and demographic metadata was included differed by source and by participant, and the metadata was provided uncurated.

The sample was peripheral blood. The clonotype was recovered from a man in his forties with COVID-19, enrolled during active disease. The V gene is TRBV30 and the J gene is TRBJ1-1, with TRBD1 as a weak D call on 5 bases. The nucleotide sequence reads as follows: TGTGCCTGGAGTGGACAGATAACAGGCGCTGAAGCTTTCTTT. The translation is CAWSGQITGAEAFF.